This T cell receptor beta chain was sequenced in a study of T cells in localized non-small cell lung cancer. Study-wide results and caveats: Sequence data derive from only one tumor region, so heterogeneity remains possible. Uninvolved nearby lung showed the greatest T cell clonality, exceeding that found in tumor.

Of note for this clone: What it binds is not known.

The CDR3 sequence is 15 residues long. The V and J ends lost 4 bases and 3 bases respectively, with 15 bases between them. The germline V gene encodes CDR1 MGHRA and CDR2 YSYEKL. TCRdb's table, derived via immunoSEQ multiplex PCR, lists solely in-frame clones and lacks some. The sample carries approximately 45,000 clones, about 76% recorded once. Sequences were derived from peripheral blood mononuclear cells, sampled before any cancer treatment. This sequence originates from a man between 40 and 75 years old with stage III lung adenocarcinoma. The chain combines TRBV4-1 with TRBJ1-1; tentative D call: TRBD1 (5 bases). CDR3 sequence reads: CASSPLGVGDTEAFF. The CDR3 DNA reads TGCGCCAGCAGCCCCCTGGGCGTGGGGGACACTGAAGCTTTCTTT.